This TCR beta chain was profiled in a study of T cells in Graves' hyperthyroidism and ophthalmopathy. Amplified regions were TCR beta CDR3 sequences from RNA transcripts. The primer set for the first-round RT-PCR of the TCR CDR3 was HTBI. TCRdb ran MiXCR on the multiplex PCR reads and lists one entry per CDR3 protein. The repertoire holds 600,000 to 900,000 distinct CDR3 sequences, with 15% to 20% as singletons. Source material: blood. This receptor was identified in a man aged 18 to 30 with Graves' hyperthyroidism.

The CDR3, as DNA: TGCAGCGCAATAATGGAATCAGGGGTATCTGGAAACACCATATATTTT. Translating it yields CSAIMESGVSGNTIYF. The J gene is TRBJ1-3, the V gene TRBV29-1, with a possible D match to TRBD1 (6 bases). Germline V gene lookup returns CDR1 SQVTM and CDR2 ANQGSEA. CDR3 length: 16 residues. The germline V and J ends were trimmed by 7 bases and 1 base, with 20 bases remaining between them.